What follows describes a single T cell receptor (beta chain). Its antigen is not identified. This entry comes from a study of early T cells in non-severe SARS-CoV-2 infection. Study-wide points: Comparison of clonotypes with VDJdb favored anti-spike CD8 responses while missing private and CD4 specificities.

TCRdb recomputed calls from the 5' RACE reads with MiXCR, one row per CDR3 protein. Among fewer than 80,000 distinct CDR3 sequences listed, about 10% were seen once. The sequence was collected from an adult who was a healthcare worker with PCR-confirmed SARS-CoV-2 infection or an uninfected control (not recorded which). The sample consisted of whole blood, taken at baseline.

Here the CDR3 reads CASSHRRMNTGELFF. As DNA, the CDR3 is TGTGCCAGCAGTCACCGTCGAATGAACACCGGGGAGCTGTTTTTT. The rearrangement joins TRBV12-3 or TRBV12-4 to TRBJ2-2; D gene uncertain. V lost 5 bases and J lost 1, with 11 bases in between. The CDR3 spans 15 residues.